Below, 11 T cell receptor beta chains from the same sample are listed, as sequenced in a study of CXCR3-negative and CXCR3-positive naive CD8 T cells. The study made its TRB cDNA libraries by 5' RACE, adding UMI labels. TCRdb reprocessed the 5' RACE reads and stores each CDR3 protein as one record, lacking DNA. Listed are about 45,000 distinct CDR3 sequences; over 8.5% falls within the top ten. Sequenced input: memory CD8+ T cells from blood. The source is a human donor in good health. Some clones in this sample may be carry-over from other donors' samples.

The genes are TRBV7-9 and TRBJ2-6. The germline CDR1 and CDR2 sequences are SEHNR and FQNEAQ (reference sequence). The CDR3 is 14 amino acids. The CDR3 loop is CASSFGSGANVLTF. The full variable domain, its missing parts supplied by reference TRBV7-9 and TRBJ2-6, is DTGVSQNPRHKITKRGQNVTFRCDPISEHNRLYWYRQTLGQGPEFLTYFQNEAQLEKSRLLSDRFSAERPKGSFSTLEIQRTEQGDSAMYLCASSFGSGANVLTFGAGSRLTVL.

The chain links TRBV20-1 to TRBJ2-1; as DNA is missing, the TRBD2 call by TCRdb cannot be tested. Germline V gene data show CDR1 as DFQATT and CDR2 as SNEGSKA (reference sequence). This CDR3 region has 15 residues. The CDR3 loop is CSATEAGGDYNEQFF.

The gene calls are TRBV20-1 and TRBJ1-1; TCRdb outputs TRBD1, but without DNA this stays unchecked. This CDR3 region has 14 residues. CDR1 and CDR2 from the germline V gene are DFQATT and SNEGSKA (reference sequence). CDR3: CSARDWTGNTEAFF.

The V gene is TRBV6-4, the J gene TRBJ2-3; TCRdb calls TRBD1, which cannot be checked without DNA. CDR3 length equals 14 residues. Germline V gives CDR1 MRHNA, CDR2 SNTAGT. The CDR3: CASSQGSGTDTQYF.

The V and J genes are TRBV4-3 and TRBJ2-2. This CDR3 is built from 14 residues. Germline V gene data show CDR1 as LGHNA and CDR2 as YSLEER. The CDR3 region is CASSLSPNTGELFF.

The chain recombines TRBV12-3 or TRBV12-4 with TRBJ2-4; as DNA is missing, the TRBD2 call by TCRdb cannot be tested. This CDR3 region has 19 residues. The CDR3 sequence is CASQPGGSLNYLAKNIQYF.

Here the CDR3 reads CASSIEVRGLGPYEQYF. The chain combines TRBV12-3 or TRBV12-4 with TRBJ2-7; TCRdb indicates TRBD2, and absent DNA this call remains unverified. The length of the CDR3 is 17 residues.

The rearrangement links TRBV29-1 to TRBJ2-2. Germline V gene data show CDR1 as SQVTM and CDR2 as ANQGSEA. The CDR3 spans 12 residues. This CDR3 is CSVAAFTGELFF.

V is TRBV20-1 and J is TRBJ1-2. The CDR3 consists of 12 residues. Per germline, CDR1 DFQATT and CDR2 SNEGSKA (reference sequence). This CDR3 reads CSAPVGGGDDTF.

The chain couples TRBV3-1 to TRBJ2-1; there is no DNA to check the TCRdb D call of TRBD2. Germline V lookup: CDR1 LGHDT, CDR2 YNNKEL (reference sequence). The CDR3 runs 13 residues. The CDR3 protein is CASFGQGPHEQFF.

The V gene is TRBV19, the J gene TRBJ1-5; as DNA is missing, the TRBD1 call by TCRdb cannot be tested. CDR1 is LNHDA and CDR2 is SQIVND in the germline V gene (reference sequence). This CDR3 contains 14 residues. This CDR3 reads CASSALETSQPQHF.